This paragraph reports one T cell receptor beta chain. 13 Jbeta primers and 60 Vbeta primers were used for the PCR. Measured with immunoSEQ multiplex PCR; TCRdb has only the in-frame clones, and not every one. The sample gives some 140,000 clones, approximately 80% of which show up once; about 2.2% is in the top ten. This entry comes from a study of cytomegalovirus exposure and HLA in healthy donors. The V gene end was trimmed by 3 bases and the J gene end by 4 bases; junction bases not matched to a gene: 8. CDR3 length equals 15 residues. Germline-derived CDR1 and CDR2 are GTSNPN and SVGIG (reference sequence).

Sequencing was performed on PBMCs. The chain links TRBV30 to TRBJ2-2; 7 nucleotides agree with TRBD1. The receptor was derived from a man aged 25 to 45 in good health and CMV-seronegative. The CDR3 sequence: CAWRINRGGTGELFF. The CDR3 DNA reads TGTGCCTGGAGGATAAACAGGGGCGGCACCGGGGAGCTGTTTTTT. Filled out from reference TRBV30 and TRBJ2-2, the complete variable domain reads SQTIHQWPATLVQPVGSPLSLECTVEGTSNPNLYWYRQAAGRGLQLLFYSVGIGQISSEVPQNLSASRPQDRQFILSSKKLLLSDSGFYLCAWRINRGGTGELFFGEGSRLTVL.